A single sample is the source of the 14 T cell receptor beta chains below, sequenced in a study of shared clonotypes between healthy human individuals. The protocol was immunoSEQ multiplex PCR, while the TCRdb copy is restricted to in-frame clones and leaves out a portion. The data show roughly 1,500,000 clones, with around 98.5% seen just once and approximately 0.38% held by the top ten. The sequencing input was naive CD4+ T cells sorted from blood. Subset reported: CD45RA+ positively selected. The receptors originated from a man aged 30 to 39 in good health.

The chain is built from TRBV11-1 and TRBJ2-2; D tentatively fits TRBD1 or TRBD2 (6 bases each). The length of the CDR3 is 14 residues. In germline, CDR1 is SGHAT, CDR2 FQDESV (reference sequence). Trimming took 1 base from V and 10 from J, leaving 13 bases between them. This CDR3 is CASSLGSRGEELFF. Here the CDR3 DNA reads TGTGCCAGCAGCTTAGGGTCAAGGGGGGAGGAGCTGTTTTTT.

The rearrangement uses TRBV5-5 and TRBJ2-7, with a possible D match to TRBD2 (5 bases). Trimming removed 1 base from V and 9 bases from J, with 20 bases in between. CDR1 and CDR2 from the germline V gene are SGHKS and YYEKEE (reference sequence). CDR3 length: 15 amino acids. CDR3 in DNA: TGTGCCAGCAGCTTGTCGGGGTCCCGGTATGAGGGGCAGTACTTC. Its translation is CASSLSGSRYEGQYF.

As for this clone: The sample contains more than one DNA sequence encoding this CDR3. This sequence joins TRBV9 and TRBJ2-3, with 8 bases matching TRBD2. The CDR3 consists of 16 residues. V lost 0 bases, J lost 0 bases, and 3 bases stayed unmatched. Germline values: CDR1 SGDLS, CDR2 YYNGEE. CDR3 DNA sequence: TGTGCCAGCAGCGTAGCAAGCGGGAGAAGCACAGATACGCAGTATTTT. Translation: CASSVASGRSTDTQYF.

The rearrangement uses TRBV5-1 and TRBJ1-2; no firm D call. Trimming pared 2 bases from V and 3 bases from J, leaving 20 bases between. Germline loops: CDR1 SGHRS, CDR2 YFSETQ. The CDR3 covers 17 residues. In DNA, the CDR3 is TGCGCCAGCAGCTTAGTTTCGAACAGACGGAAGTACTATGGCTACACCTTC. As protein: CASSLVSNRRKYYGYTF.

This chain joins TRBV6-5 and TRBJ1-3; 7 bases fit TRBD1. The CDR3 is 11 amino acids. Germline-derived CDR1 and CDR2 are MNHEY and SVGAGI. Trimming removed 10 bases from V and 8 bases from J; junction bases left unmatched: 5. For the CDR3, the DNA is TGTGCCACCACCCAGGGGGACACCATATATTTT. Translated, it gives CATTQGDTIYF.

Details on this clone: Other DNA sequences in the sample encode the same CDR3. The V and J genes are TRBV11-2 and TRBJ1-2; the match to TRBD1 covers 7 bases. There are 13 residues in the CDR3. Germline trimming cut 2 bases from V and 3 bases from J; bases unmatched to any gene: 0. Germline CDR1 SGHAT, CDR2 FQNNGV. DNA for the CDR3: TGTGCCAGCAGCTTAACAGGGGACTATGGCTACACCTTC. It encodes CASSLTGDYGYTF.

V gene TRBV5-1 combines with J gene TRBJ2-7, with TRBD1 matching over 9 bases. CDR1 SGHRS and CDR2 YFSETQ come from the germline V gene. V was pared by 3 bases and J by 6 bases, with 7 bases of the junction left unmatched. CDR3 length equals 14 residues. The CDR3 DNA reads as TGCGCCAGCAGCTCCGGACAGGGGCAGGTCGAGCAGTACTTC. Protein: CASSSGQGQVEQYF.

CDR3 protein: CASSFPGQGANEQFF. CDR3 DNA: TGTGCCAGCAGTTTCCCCGGACAGGGGGCAAATGAGCAGTTCTTC. The chain employs TRBV27 and TRBJ2-1; TRBD1 matches at 11 bases. Losses at the gene ends were 3 bases for V and 7 bases for J; bases not matched to a gene: 5. This CDR3 has 15 amino acids. Per germline, CDR1 MNHEY and CDR2 SMNVEV (reference sequence).

This clone showed up just once. This rearrangement joins TRBV12-5 to TRBJ2-2, with D hard to call. The length of the CDR3 is 13 residues. Trimming removed 1 base from V and 7 bases from J, with 7 bases in between. CDR1 and CDR2 (germline): LGHNT, FRNRAP. CDR3 coding DNA: TGTGCTAGTGGTTTGGAGCCGGGCGGGGAGCTGTTTTTT. It yields the protein CASGLEPGGELFF.

The chain recombines TRBV30 with TRBJ1-5, with unresolved D. Trimming cost V 2 bases and J 0 bases, with 29 bases left between them. The germline gives CDR1 GTSNPN, CDR2 SVGIG (reference sequence). CDR3 length equals 21 residues. This CDR3 is CAWSKFGLQERMANSNQPQHF. CDR3 nucleotides: TGTGCCTGGAGTAAGTTTGGACTCCAGGAAAGGATGGCGAATAGCAATCAGCCCCAGCATTTT.

The rearrangement links TRBV14 to TRBJ1-2; a possible D gene is TRBD1 (6 bases). Germline V gene sequence: CDR1 SGHDN, CDR2 FVKESK. V lost 2 bases and J lost 12, with 19 bases in between. The CDR3 length is 14 residues. CDR3 in DNA: TGTGCCAGCAGCCAACTCACAGGGATCTCGGACCACACCTTC. Its translation is CASSQLTGISDHTF.

The rearrangement links TRBV15 to TRBJ1-2; D is uncertain. The CDR3 sequence is 17 residues long. V dropped 0 bases and J dropped 0 bases, with 14 bases sitting between them. Germline V CDR1 and CDR2: LNHNV, YYDKDF (reference sequence). The CDR3 loop reads CATSRDQQTSANYGYTF. CDR3 in DNA: TGTGCCACCAGCAGAGATCAGCAAACGTCAGCTAACTATGGCTACACCTTC.

The gene calls are TRBV7-2 and TRBJ2-4; D is possibly TRBD1 (6 bases). Trimming took off 5 bases at V and 0 bases at J, with 11 bases between the two ends. The length of the CDR3 is 15 residues. Germline V gives CDR1 SGHTA, CDR2 FQGNSA. In DNA form, the CDR3 reads TGTGCCAGCAGCCGGGACACCCTAGCCAAAAACATTCAGTACTTC. It translates to CASSRDTLAKNIQYF.

The chain carries TRBV19 and TRBJ2-3, with 10 bases matching TRBD2. This CDR3 comprises 15 residues. Germline V CDR1 and CDR2: LNHDA, SQIVND (reference sequence). The J segment lost 5 bases and the V segment lost 6 bases, leaving 8 bases of the junction unmatched. CDR3 in amino acids: CASSAHGLAVDTQYF. The CDR3 nucleotides are TGTGCCAGTAGCGCGCACGGACTAGCGGTAGATACGCAGTATTTT.